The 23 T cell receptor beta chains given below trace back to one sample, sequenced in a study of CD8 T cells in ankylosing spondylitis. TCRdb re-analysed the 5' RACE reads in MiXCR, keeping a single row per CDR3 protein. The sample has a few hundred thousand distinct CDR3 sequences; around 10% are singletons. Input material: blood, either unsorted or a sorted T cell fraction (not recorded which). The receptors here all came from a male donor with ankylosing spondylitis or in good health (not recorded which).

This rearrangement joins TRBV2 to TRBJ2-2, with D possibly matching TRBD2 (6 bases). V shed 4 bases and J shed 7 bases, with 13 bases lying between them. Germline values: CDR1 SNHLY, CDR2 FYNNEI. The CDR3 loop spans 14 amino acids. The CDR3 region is CASSGGVLNGELFF. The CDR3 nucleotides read TGTGCCAGCAGTGGGGGGGTGTTGAACGGGGAGCTGTTTTTT.

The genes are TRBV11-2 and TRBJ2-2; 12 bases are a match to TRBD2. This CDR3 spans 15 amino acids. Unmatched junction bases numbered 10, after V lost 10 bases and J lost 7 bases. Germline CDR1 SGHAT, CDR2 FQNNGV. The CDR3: CATGLAGTTGGELFF. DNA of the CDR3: TGTGCCACAGGACTAGCGGGGACAACAGGCGGGGAGCTGTTTTTT.

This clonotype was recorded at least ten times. CDR3 region: CASKTTGFQETQYF. DNA of the CDR3: TGTGCCAGCAAAACGACAGGGTTCCAAGAGACCCAGTACTTC. The rearrangement joins TRBV12-3 or TRBV12-4 to TRBJ2-5; 7 bases agree with TRBD1. CDR3 length: 14 amino acids. Trimming cost V 7 bases and J 1 base; bases outside gene matches: 6.

The CDR3 protein is CATSRDQGTDTQYF. DNA for the CDR3: TGTGCCACCAGCAGAGATCAGGGCACAGATACGCAGTATTTT. The gene calls are TRBV15 and TRBJ2-3; D gene unclear. V lost 0 bases, J lost 1 base, and 5 bases lay in between. The CDR3 is 14 residues long. From germline, CDR1 is LNHNV and CDR2 YYDKDF (reference sequence).

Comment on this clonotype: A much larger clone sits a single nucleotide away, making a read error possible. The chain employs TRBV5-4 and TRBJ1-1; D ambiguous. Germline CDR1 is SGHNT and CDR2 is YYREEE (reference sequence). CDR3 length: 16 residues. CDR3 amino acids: CASSGPGASLNTAAFF. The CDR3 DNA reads TGTGCCAGCAGCGGGCCAGGCGCCAGCTTAAACACTGCAGCTTTCTTT. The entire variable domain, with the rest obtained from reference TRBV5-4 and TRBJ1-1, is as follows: ETGVTQSPTHLIKTRGQQVTLRCSSQSGHNTVSWYQQALGQGPQFIFQYYREEENGRGNFPPRFSGLQFPNYSSELNVNALELDDSALYLCASSGPGASLNTAAFFGQGTRLTVV.

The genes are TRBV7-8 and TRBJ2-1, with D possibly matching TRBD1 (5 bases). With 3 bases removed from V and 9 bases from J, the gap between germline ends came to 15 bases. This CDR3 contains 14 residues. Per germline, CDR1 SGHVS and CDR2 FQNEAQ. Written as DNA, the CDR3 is TGTGCCAGCAGCTTCAGGGTCCAGCTCTCTGAGCAGTTCTTC. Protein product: CASSFRVQLSEQFF. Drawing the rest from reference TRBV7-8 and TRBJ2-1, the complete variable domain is GAGVSQSPRYKVAKRGQDVALRCDPISGHVSLFWYQQALGQGPEFLTYFQNEAQLDKSGLPSDRFFAERPEGSVSTLKIQRTQQEDSAVYLCASSFRVQLSEQFFGPGTRLTVL.

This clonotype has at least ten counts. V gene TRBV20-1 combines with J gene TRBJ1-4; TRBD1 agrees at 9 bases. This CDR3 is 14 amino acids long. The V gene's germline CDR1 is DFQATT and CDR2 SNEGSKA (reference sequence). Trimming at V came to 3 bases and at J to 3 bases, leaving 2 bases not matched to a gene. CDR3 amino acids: CSARRTGANEKLFF. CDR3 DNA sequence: TGCAGTGCTAGGAGGACAGGGGCTAATGAAAAACTGTTTTTT.

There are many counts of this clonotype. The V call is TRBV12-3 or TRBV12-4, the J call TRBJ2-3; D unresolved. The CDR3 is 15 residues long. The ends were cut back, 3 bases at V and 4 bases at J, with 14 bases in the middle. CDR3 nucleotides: TGTGCCAGCAGTTTTCTACTTCAGGCCGCAGATACGCAGTATTTT. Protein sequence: CASSFLLQAADTQYF.

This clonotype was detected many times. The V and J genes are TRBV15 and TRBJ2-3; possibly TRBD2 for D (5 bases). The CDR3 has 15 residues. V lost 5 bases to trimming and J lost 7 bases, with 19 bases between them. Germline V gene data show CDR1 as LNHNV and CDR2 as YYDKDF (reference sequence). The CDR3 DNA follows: TGTGCCACCAGCCATCTAGCATCACCCTTAAATACGCAGTATTTT. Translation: CATSHLASPLNTQYF.

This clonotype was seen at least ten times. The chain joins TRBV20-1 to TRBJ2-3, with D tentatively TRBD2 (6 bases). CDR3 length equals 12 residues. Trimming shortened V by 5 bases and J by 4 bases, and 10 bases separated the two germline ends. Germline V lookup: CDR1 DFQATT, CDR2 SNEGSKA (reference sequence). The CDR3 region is CSAQWGADTQYF. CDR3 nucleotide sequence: TGCAGTGCTCAATGGGGGGCAGATACGCAGTATTTT.

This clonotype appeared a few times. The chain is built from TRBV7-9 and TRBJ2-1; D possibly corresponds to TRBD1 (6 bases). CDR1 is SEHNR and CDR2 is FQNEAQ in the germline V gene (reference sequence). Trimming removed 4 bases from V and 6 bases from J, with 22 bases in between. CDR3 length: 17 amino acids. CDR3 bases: TGTGCCAGCAGCTCCCAGGGGTCTAGTGCGGGCGGCAATGAGCAGTTCTTC. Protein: CASSSQGSSAGGNEQFF.

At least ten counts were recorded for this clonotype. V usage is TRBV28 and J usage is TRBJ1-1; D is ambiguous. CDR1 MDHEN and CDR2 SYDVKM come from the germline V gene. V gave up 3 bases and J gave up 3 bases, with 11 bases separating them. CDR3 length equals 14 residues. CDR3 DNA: TGTGCCAGCAGTTTTTCCGGGGTTCACACTGAAGCTTTCTTT. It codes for CASSFSGVHTEAFF.

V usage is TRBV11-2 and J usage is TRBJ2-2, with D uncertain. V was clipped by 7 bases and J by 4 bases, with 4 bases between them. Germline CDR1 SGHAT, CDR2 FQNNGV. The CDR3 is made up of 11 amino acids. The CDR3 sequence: CASTTTGELFF. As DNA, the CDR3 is TGTGCCAGCACCACCACCGGGGAGCTGTTTTTT.

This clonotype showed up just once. The CDR3 spells CASSLGGAAAFF. As DNA, the CDR3 is TGTGCCAGCAGCTTGGGTGGGGCTGCAGCTTTCTTT. This chain links TRBV13 with TRBJ1-1, with D possibly being TRBD1 (5 bases). Germline CDR1 is PRHDT and CDR2 is FYEKMQ (reference sequence). The length of the CDR3 is 12 residues. V shed 3 bases and J shed 10 bases, with 12 bases lying between them.

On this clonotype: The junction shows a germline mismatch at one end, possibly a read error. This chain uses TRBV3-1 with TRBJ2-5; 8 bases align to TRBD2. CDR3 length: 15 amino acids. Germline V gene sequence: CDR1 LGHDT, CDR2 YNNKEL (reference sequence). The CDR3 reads CVSSQDMSGGGTQYF. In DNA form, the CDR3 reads TGTGTCAGCAGCCAAGATATGAGCGGGGGTGGGACCCAGTACTTC.

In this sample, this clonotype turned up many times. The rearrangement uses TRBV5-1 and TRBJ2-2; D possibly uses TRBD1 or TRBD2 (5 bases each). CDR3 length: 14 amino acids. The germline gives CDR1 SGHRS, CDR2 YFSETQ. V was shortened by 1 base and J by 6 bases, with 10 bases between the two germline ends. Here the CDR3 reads CASSLLGEPGELFF. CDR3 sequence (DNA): TGCGCCAGCAGCTTGTTGGGGGAGCCCGGGGAGCTGTTTTTT.

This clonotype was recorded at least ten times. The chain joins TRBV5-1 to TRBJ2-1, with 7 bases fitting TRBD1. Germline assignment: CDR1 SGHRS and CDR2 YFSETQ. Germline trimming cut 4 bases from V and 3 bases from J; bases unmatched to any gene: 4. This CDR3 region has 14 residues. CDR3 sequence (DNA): TGCGCCAGCAGCCGCGACAGGGTCTACAATGAGCAGTTCTTC. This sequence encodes CASSRDRVYNEQFF.

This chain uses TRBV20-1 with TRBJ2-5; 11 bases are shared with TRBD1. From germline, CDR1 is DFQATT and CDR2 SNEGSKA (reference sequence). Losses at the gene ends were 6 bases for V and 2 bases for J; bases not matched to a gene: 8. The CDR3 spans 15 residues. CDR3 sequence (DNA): TGCAGTGCCTGGACAGGGGGCCTTTTACAAGAGACCCAGTACTTC. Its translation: CSAWTGGLLQETQYF.

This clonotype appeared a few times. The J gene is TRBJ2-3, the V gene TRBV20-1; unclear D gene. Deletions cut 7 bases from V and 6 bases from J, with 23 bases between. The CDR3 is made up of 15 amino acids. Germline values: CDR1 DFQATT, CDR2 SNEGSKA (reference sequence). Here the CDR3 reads CSVPSLPRWSDTQYF. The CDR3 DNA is TGCAGTGTTCCTTCCCTCCCTCGGTGGTCGGATACGCAGTATTTT.

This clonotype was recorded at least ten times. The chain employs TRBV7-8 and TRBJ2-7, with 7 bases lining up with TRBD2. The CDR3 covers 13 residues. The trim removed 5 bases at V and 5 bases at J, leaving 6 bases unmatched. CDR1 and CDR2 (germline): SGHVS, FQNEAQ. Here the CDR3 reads CASSQAGLNEQYF. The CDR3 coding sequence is TGTGCCAGCAGCCAAGCGGGACTCAACGAGCAGTACTTC.

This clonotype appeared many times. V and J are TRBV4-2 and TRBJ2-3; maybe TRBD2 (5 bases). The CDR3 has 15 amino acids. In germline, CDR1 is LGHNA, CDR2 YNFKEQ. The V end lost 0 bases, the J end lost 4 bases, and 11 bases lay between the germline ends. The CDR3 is CASSQDPAGADTQYF. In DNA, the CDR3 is TGTGCCAGCAGCCAAGATCCGGCGGGCGCAGATACGCAGTATTTT.

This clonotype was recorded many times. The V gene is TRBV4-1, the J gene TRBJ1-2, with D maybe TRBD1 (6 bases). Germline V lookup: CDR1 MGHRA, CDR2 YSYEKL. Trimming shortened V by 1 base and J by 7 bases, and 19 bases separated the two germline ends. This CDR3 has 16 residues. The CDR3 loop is CASSQGWSRDTIGYTF. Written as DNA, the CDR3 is TGCGCCAGCAGCCAAGGATGGAGTAGGGACACTATTGGCTACACCTTC.

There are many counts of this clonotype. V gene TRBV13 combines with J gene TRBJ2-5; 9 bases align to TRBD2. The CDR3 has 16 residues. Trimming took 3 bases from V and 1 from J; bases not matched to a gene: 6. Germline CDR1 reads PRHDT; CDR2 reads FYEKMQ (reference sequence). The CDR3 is CASSFVLAGPQETQYF. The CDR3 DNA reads TGTGCCAGCAGCTTTGTTCTAGCGGGGCCCCAAGAGACCCAGTACTTC.